This T cell receptor (beta chain) comes out of a study of T cell repertoires in cytomegalovirus infection. Study context: Indications of both CMV infection and matching HLA type were provided by public TCR beta signatures.

This CDR3 is 16 amino acids long. Germline V gives CDR1 SGHVS, CDR2 FNYEAQ. With 2 bases clipped from V and 0 bases from J, the junction kept 2 bases outside the gene matches. About this clonotype: Its antigen is still unknown.

Notes on the study in general: In two of eight donors, the top clonotype was HLA-C-restricted CMV-specific. Carriers of CMV and the relevant HLA type were discriminated by public TCR beta frequency.

One entry per CDR3 protein results from TCRdb running MiXCR on the reads. The sample lists approximately 100,000 distinct CDR3 sequences; approximately 28% were seen once. The genes are TRBV7-6 and TRBJ2-3; TRBD2 aligns across 10 bases. Here the sequenced sample was CD8+ T cells from cultured PBMCs, taken from culture after CMV antigen stimulation. This clonotype was obtained from a human donor in good health (CMV status not recorded). Some clones in this sample may be carry-over from other donors' samples. Here the CDR3 DNA reads TGTGCCAGCAGCTTACCGACTAGCGGGAGCACAGATACGCAGTATTTT. This sequence encodes CASSLPTSGSTDTQYF. Using reference TRBV7-6 and TRBJ2-3 for the parts outside the CDR3, the full variable domain is GAGVSQSPRYKVTKRGQDVALRCDPISGHVSLYWYRQALGQGPEFLTYFNYEAQQDKSGLPNDRFSAERPEGSISTLTIQRTEQRDSAMYRCASSLPTSGSTDTQYFGPGTRLTVL.